This TCR beta chain is drawn from a study of neurological immune-mediated disorders. This CDR3 is built from 14 residues. Trimming shortened V by 0 bases and J by 0 bases, and 6 bases separated the two germline ends. The V gene's germline CDR1 is SGHRS and CDR2 YFSETQ. This clonotype occurred many times. Each CDR3 protein gets one entry after TCRdb re-called the 5' RACE reads with MiXCR. The sample holds about 46,000 distinct CDR3 sequences, under 2% seen once. Source material: PBMCs. The receptor was derived from a woman aged 40 to 50 with multiple sclerosis. The V gene is TRBV5-1, the J gene TRBJ1-1; D call uncertain. CDR3 residues: CASSLVQMNTEAFF. CDR3 nucleotides: TGCGCCAGCAGCTTGGTACAGATGAACACTGAAGCTTTCTTT.